These 18 T cell receptor beta chains share one sample of origin, sequenced in a study of vaccination effects on CD4 cells after COVID-19. Method: immunoSEQ multiplex PCR; TCRdb's copy keeps in-frame clones and lacks some. The data contain around 67,000 clones, around 81% of them singletons. In the ViraFEST assay, antigen-specific CD4+ clonotypes were identified by expansion after peptide-pool stimulation. CD4+ T cell isolation took place after more than eight days of culture. Subjects were given two BNT162b2 or mRNA-1273 vaccine doses. No antigens are known for them. Sequencing used CD4+ T cells from PBMCs cultured with HCoV-229E spike peptides, obtained after COVID-19 vaccination. All receptors come from a human donor who received a COVID-19 vaccine.

CDR3 protein: CASSVNTLTNEKLFF. The CDR3 bases are TGTGCCAGCAGCGTAAACACCTTAACTAATGAAAAACTGTTTTTT. V gene TRBV9 combines with J gene TRBJ1-4; D gene uncertain. Germline CDR1 SGDLS, CDR2 YYNGEE. V lost 1 base and J lost 1, with 8 bases in between. This CDR3 is built from 15 residues.

This clone was counted only a few times. This chain connects TRBV6-5 to TRBJ2-5, with a weak D call TRBD2 (5 bases). The V gene's germline CDR1 is MNHEY and CDR2 SVGAGI. Trimming took 2 bases from V and 5 from J, leaving 9 bases between them. CDR3 length: 13 residues. The CDR3 bases are TGTGCCAGCAGTTACCGAACGGGGGAGACCCAGTACTTC. This sequence encodes CASSYRTGETQYF.

This chain links TRBV7-8 with TRBJ2-1; D is uncertain. The V and J ends lost 4 bases and 2 bases respectively, with 12 bases between them. This CDR3 is 15 amino acids long. The germline gives CDR1 SGHVS, CDR2 FQNEAQ. CDR3 in DNA: TGTGCCAGCAGCTCAGCGAACGCCCCCTACAATGAGCAGTTCTTC. Translation gives CASSSANAPYNEQFF.

This clone has just one count. As DNA, the CDR3 is TGTGCCACCAGCCCCGGCGGAAGCGGGGCCGACACCGGGGAGCTGTTTTTT. This gives the protein CATSPGGSGADTGELFF. This chain connects TRBV24-1 to TRBJ2-2; 7 bases map to TRBD2. V shed 7 bases and J 3 bases; nucleotides not matched to a gene: 13. Germline assignment: CDR1 KGHDR and CDR2 SFDVKD. This CDR3 region has 17 residues.

The chain combines TRBV5-1 with TRBJ2-5; 8 nucleotides line up with TRBD2. J lost 2 bases, V lost 4 bases, and 4 bases had no gene match. CDR3 length: 14 residues. Germline values: CDR1 SGHRS, CDR2 YFSETQ. CDR3 in amino acids: CASSARGAQETQYF. CDR3 nucleotide sequence: TGCGCCAGCAGCGCGCGGGGGGCTCAAGAGACCCAGTACTTC.

The rearrangement uses TRBV27 and TRBJ2-4; 7 bases agree with TRBD2. J lost 0 bases, V lost 8 bases, and 10 bases had no gene match. Germline CDR1 and CDR2: MNHEY and SMNVEV (reference sequence). The CDR3 extends over 16 amino acids. The chain's CDR3 is CASGPLAALAKNIQYF. The CDR3 nucleotides are TGTGCCAGCGGACCGCTAGCGGCCCTAGCCAAAAACATTCAGTACTTC.

The J gene is TRBJ1-3, the V gene TRBV9; D is uncertain. Germline lookup yields CDR1 SGDLS and CDR2 YYNGEE. Between the trimmed V and J ends, which lost 0 bases and 3 bases, there was a span of 7 bases. The CDR3 loop spans 14 amino acids. CDR3 nucleotide sequence: TGTGCCAGCAGCGTAGATCGGGATGGAAACACCATATATTTT. The encoded protein is CASSVDRDGNTIYF.

This clone was observed once. The rearrangement links TRBV12-5 to TRBJ2-2; D is unresolved. V lost 2 bases and J lost 0, with 4 bases in between. The CDR3 has 14 amino acids. Germline V gene data show CDR1 as LGHNT and CDR2 as FRNRAP. The CDR3 here is CASGLTPNTGELFF. In DNA, the CDR3 is TGTGCTAGTGGTTTGACCCCGAACACCGGGGAGCTGTTTTTT.

The rearrangement links TRBV9 to TRBJ2-5; D is possibly TRBD1 (6 bases). The CDR3 is 15 amino acids. Germline CDR1 reads SGDLS; CDR2 reads YYNGEE. V shed 2 bases and J shed 1 base, with 12 bases lying between them. Here the CDR3 reads CASSVVSGAQETQYF. The CDR3 nucleotides read TGTGCCAGCAGCGTCGTATCAGGGGCCCAAGAGACCCAGTACTTC.

There are a few counts of this clone. This rearrangement joins TRBV5-8 to TRBJ2-5, with 8 bases identical to TRBD2. This CDR3 region has 17 residues. Germline CDR1 and CDR2: SGHTS and YDEGEE. V dropped 7 bases and J dropped 3; count of bases not matched to a gene: 17. CDR3: CASPLPPIAGIKETQYF. DNA of the CDR3: TGTGCCAGCCCCCTGCCCCCTATAGCGGGGATTAAAGAGACCCAGTACTTC.

The chain recombines TRBV29-1 with TRBJ2-1, with D unresolved. The CDR3 totals 15 residues. Germline values: CDR1 SQVTM, CDR2 ANQGSEA. V was cut by 3 bases and J by 0 bases, with 12 bases left in between. The CDR3 loop reads CSVDGPASSYNEQFF. Here the CDR3 DNA reads TGCAGCGTTGACGGTCCGGCAAGCTCCTACAATGAGCAGTTCTTC.

This clone was observed a handful of times. CDR3 nucleotide sequence: TGCGCCAGCAGTGAGTCGTGGGGGCGGACTGAAGCTTTCTTT. Protein sequence: CASSESWGRTEAFF. V gene TRBV10-2 combines with J gene TRBJ1-1, with D maybe TRBD1 (6 bases). The CDR3 is made up of 14 amino acids. The germline V gene has CDR1 WSHSY and CDR2 SAAADI. The V and J ends lost 0 bases and 5 bases respectively, with 10 bases between them.

J is TRBJ1-2 and V is TRBV24-1, with D possibly matching TRBD1 (6 bases). V lost 4 bases, J lost 4 bases, and 12 bases lay in between. Germline V CDR1 and CDR2: KGHDR, SFDVKD. The CDR3 extends over 14 amino acids. CDR3 nucleotides: TGTGCCACCAGTGAATCTACAGGGATCTATGGCTACACCTTC. Translated, it gives CATSESTGIYGYTF.

The chain joins TRBV5-5 to TRBJ2-1; 11 positions agree with TRBD2. The CDR3 spans 20 residues. The V segment lost 3 bases and the J segment 0 bases; nucleotides outside the gene matches: 14. Per germline, CDR1 SGHKS and CDR2 YYEKEE (reference sequence). CDR3 DNA sequence: TGTGCCAGCAGCTCAACGCTAGCGGGGGGCCGGGGAAGCTCCTACAATGAGCAGTTCTTC. Translation gives CASSSTLAGGRGSSYNEQFF.

The DNA for the CDR3 is TGTGCCGCAGCGGCGGGGAACACAGATACGCAGTATTTT. It yields the protein CAAAAGNTDTQYF. The chain joins TRBV10-3 to TRBJ2-3; perhaps TRBD2 as D (6 bases). The germline CDR1 and CDR2 sequences are ENHRY and SYGVKD. The CDR3 totals 13 residues. Trimming pared 11 bases from V and 2 bases from J, leaving 14 bases between.

The CDR3 loop reads CASSRRLSGVSPETQYF. DNA of the CDR3: TGTGCCAGCAGCCGTAGGCTAAGCGGGGTGTCCCCAGAGACCCAGTACTTC. The V call is TRBV3-1 (or the pseudogene TRBV3-2), the J call TRBJ2-5, with TRBD2 identical over 7 bases. Trimming took 4 bases from V and 4 from J; bases not matched to a gene: 15. CDR1 and CDR2 from the germline V gene are LGHDT and YNNKEL (reference sequence). CDR3 length: 17 amino acids.

The gene calls are TRBV2 and TRBJ2-7, with 8 nucleotides matching TRBD1. Germline-derived CDR1 and CDR2 are SNHLY and FYNNEI. The CDR3 contains 12 residues. J gave up 9 bases and V 6 bases, and 7 bases lay outside the gene matches. CDR3 DNA: TGTGCCAGCAGGGACAGGGACCCGAGGCAGTACGTC. As protein: CASRDRDPRQYV.

V is TRBV24-1 and J is TRBJ1-1; no firm D call. Germline CDR1 KGHDR, CDR2 SFDVKD. Trimming stripped 3 bases from V and 2 bases from J, with 9 bases between. The CDR3 contains 14 residues. The CDR3 nucleotides are TGTGCCACCAGTGATACGGGGATCAACACTGAAGCTTTCTTT. Translated, it gives CATSDTGINTEAFF.